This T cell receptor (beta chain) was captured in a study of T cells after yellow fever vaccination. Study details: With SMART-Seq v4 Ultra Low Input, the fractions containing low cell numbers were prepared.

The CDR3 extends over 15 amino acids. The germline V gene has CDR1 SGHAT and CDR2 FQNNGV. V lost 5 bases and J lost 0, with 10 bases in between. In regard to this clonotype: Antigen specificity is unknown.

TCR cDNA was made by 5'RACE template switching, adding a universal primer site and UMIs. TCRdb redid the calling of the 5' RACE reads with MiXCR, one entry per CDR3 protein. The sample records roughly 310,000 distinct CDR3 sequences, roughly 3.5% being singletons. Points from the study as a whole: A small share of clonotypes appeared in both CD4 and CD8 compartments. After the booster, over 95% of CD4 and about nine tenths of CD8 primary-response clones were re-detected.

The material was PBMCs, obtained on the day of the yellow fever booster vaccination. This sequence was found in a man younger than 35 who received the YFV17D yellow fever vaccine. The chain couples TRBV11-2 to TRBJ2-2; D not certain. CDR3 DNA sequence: TGTGCCAGCAGCGCAAGGGTCGCGAACACCGGGGAGCTGTTTTTT. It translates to CASSARVANTGELFF.